This T cell receptor (beta chain) was documented in a study of blood T cell repertoires in COVID-19. CDR1 DFQATT and CDR2 SNEGSKA come from the germline V gene (reference sequence). Between the trimmed V and J ends, which lost 5 bases and 0 bases, there was a span of 5 bases. CDR3 length equals 11 residues. This clone has just one count. Sequencing was performed with immunoSEQ multiplex PCR; in TCRdb, only in-frame clones are kept and a portion is missing. The table shows roughly 100,000 clones, with around 90% occurring only once. This clonotype was obtained from a woman of 80 years or more in a cohort sampled during active COVID-19. Sequenced input: peripheral blood. This sequence joins TRBV20-1 and TRBJ2-7; unclear D gene. Here the CDR3 reads CSAVSSYEQYF. For the CDR3, the DNA is TGCAGTGCTGTTAGCTCCTACGAGCAGTACTTC.